Listed below are T cell receptor beta chains from one sample, sequenced in a study of CD8+ T cells in alopecia areata. Measured with immunoSEQ multiplex PCR; TCRdb has only the in-frame clones, and not every one. In the table there are some 210,000 clones, around 65% of which are singletons. Sequencing used CD4+ T cells sorted from blood, obtained between weeks 44 and 45, from a patient treated with tofacitinib. The receptors were gathered from a human donor with alopecia areata. The CDR3 runs from the conserved cysteine through the conserved F or W. The D gene is left open where the match is weak. Only part of the rows carry a size: once, few, many, or a class if the clone is expanded.

abundance: .; j_gene: TRBJ1-1; d_gene: .; v_gene: TRBV6-5; CDR3nt: TGTGCCAGCACCCCCAAAGGGGCCAGATACACTGAAGCTTTCTTT; CDR3aa: CASTPKGARYTEAFF
abundance: .; j_gene: TRBJ2-3; d_gene: .; v_gene: TRBV15; CDR3nt: TGTGCCACCAGTACCGAGGATAGGGTGTTGGGAGATACGCAGTATTTT; CDR3aa: CATSTEDRVLGDTQYF
abundance: .; j_gene: TRBJ2-7; d_gene: TRBD1; v_gene: TRBV28; CDR3nt: TGTGCCAGCAGTTTAAGCGACAGGGGCGAGCAGTACTTC; CDR3aa: CASSLSDRGEQYF
abundance: few; j_gene: TRBJ1-6; d_gene: .; v_gene: TRBV2; CDR3nt: TGTGCCAGCAGGGACGATCTTATCTCACCCCTCCACTTT; CDR3aa: CASRDDLISPLHF
abundance: .; j_gene: TRBJ1-1; d_gene: .; v_gene: TRBV29-1; CDR3nt: TGCAGCGTTGTATATCAGAATCTGAACACTGAAGCTTTCTTT; CDR3aa: CSVVYQNLNTEAFF
abundance: .; j_gene: TRBJ1-4; d_gene: .; v_gene: TRBV6-5; CDR3nt: TGTGCCAGCAGTTACGGAGGGAGGACTAATGAAAAACTGTTTTTT; CDR3aa: CASSYGGRTNEKLFF
abundance: few; j_gene: TRBJ2-2; d_gene: .; v_gene: TRBV6-5; CDR3nt: TGTGCCAGCAGTTACGACTGGGACACCGGGGAGCTGTTTTTT; CDR3aa: CASSYDWDTGELFF
abundance: .; j_gene: TRBJ2-7; d_gene: .; v_gene: TRBV2; CDR3nt: TGTGCCAGCAGTCGGCGGGTTAGCTCCTACGAGCAGTACTTC; CDR3aa: CASSRRVSSYEQYF
abundance: .; j_gene: TRBJ1-2; d_gene: .; v_gene: TRBV2; CDR3nt: TGTGCCAGCAGTGAAGGCAGGCTTACCCATGGCTACACCTTC; CDR3aa: CASSEGRLTHGYTF
abundance: once; j_gene: TRBJ1-1; d_gene: .; v_gene: TRBV19; CDR3nt: TGTGCCAGTAGGGAAACAGGGAACACTGAAGCTTTCTTT; CDR3aa: CASRETGNTEAFF
abundance: .; j_gene: TRBJ1-5; d_gene: .; v_gene: TRBV2; CDR3nt: TGTGCCAGCAGTGACCAGGGTGGCAATCAGCCCCAGCATTTT; CDR3aa: CASSDQGGNQPQHF
abundance: .; j_gene: TRBJ2-2; d_gene: .; v_gene: TRBV5-6; CDR3nt: TGTGCCAGCAGCACGGGCCTTAACACCGGGGAGCTGTTTTTT; CDR3aa: CASSTGLNTGELFF
abundance: .; j_gene: TRBJ2-7; d_gene: .; v_gene: TRBV2; CDR3nt: TGTACCAGCAGCCCCCAGTACTTC; CDR3aa: CTSSPQYF
abundance: .; j_gene: TRBJ2-3; d_gene: TRBD2; v_gene: TRBV7-2; CDR3nt: TGTGCCAGCAGCATGGGACTAGGGAAAGATACGCAGTATTTT; CDR3aa: CASSMGLGKDTQYF
abundance: .; j_gene: TRBJ2-2; d_gene: .; v_gene: TRBV29-1; CDR3nt: TGCAGCGTTGTTGAAAAACCGACCGGGGAGCTGTTTTTT; CDR3aa: CSVVEKPTGELFF
abundance: once; j_gene: TRBJ2-7; d_gene: .; v_gene: TRBV5-1; CDR3nt: TGCGCCAGCAGCGAGAGCTCCTACGAGCAGTACTTC; CDR3aa: CASSESSYEQYF
abundance: .; j_gene: TRBJ2-7; d_gene: .; v_gene: TRBV7-2; CDR3nt: TGTGCCAGCAGGCAGCGGGCAGGGCCTTCCTACGAGCAGTACTTC; CDR3aa: CASRQRAGPSYEQYF
abundance: .; j_gene: TRBJ1-2; d_gene: .; v_gene: TRBV29-1; CDR3nt: TGCAGCGTTGAAGAATTTAACTATGGCTACACCTTC; CDR3aa: CSVEEFNYGYTF
abundance: .; j_gene: TRBJ1-3; d_gene: .; v_gene: TRBV29-1; CDR3nt: TGCAGCGTCACCTGGACCGGTCTCTCTGGAAACACCATATATTTT; CDR3aa: CSVTWTGLSGNTIYF
abundance: .; j_gene: TRBJ2-5; d_gene: .; v_gene: TRBV10-3; CDR3nt: TGTGCCATCAGTGAGTCCTTTGAGACCCAGTACTTC; CDR3aa: CAISESFETQYF
abundance: few; j_gene: TRBJ1-1; d_gene: .; v_gene: TRBV29-1; CDR3nt: TGCAGCGTTGAGCGACGGCAGAACACTGAAGCTTTCTTT; CDR3aa: CSVERRQNTEAFF
abundance: .; j_gene: TRBJ1-6; d_gene: .; v_gene: TRBV6-6; CDR3nt: TGTGCCAGCATGGAGGGGGATAGCTCCTATAATTCACCCCTCCACTTT; CDR3aa: CASMEGDSSYNSPLHF
abundance: few; j_gene: TRBJ2-3; d_gene: .; v_gene: TRBV29-1; CDR3nt: TGCAGCTCATCTCAGAGGAGAGCAGATACGCAGTATTTT; CDR3aa: CSSSQRRADTQYF
abundance: .; j_gene: TRBJ1-1; d_gene: .; v_gene: TRBV30; CDR3nt: TGTGCCTGGATGACGGTTTCAGGCACTGAAGCTTTCTTT; CDR3aa: CAWMTVSGTEAFF
abundance: once; j_gene: TRBJ2-7; d_gene: .; v_gene: TRBV2; CDR3nt: TGTGCCAGCGACCAGGGAAAGGGCTACGAGCAGTACTTC; CDR3aa: CASDQGKGYEQYF
abundance: once; j_gene: TRBJ2-1; d_gene: .; v_gene: TRBV9; CDR3nt: TGTGCCAGCAGCGTAGCTCCTGCGCAGAGCTCCTACAATGAGCAGTTCTTC; CDR3aa: CASSVAPAQSSYNEQFF
abundance: once; j_gene: TRBJ1-1; d_gene: TRBD1; v_gene: TRBV9; CDR3nt: TGTGCCAGCCTACCTTTTGACAGGGCCACTGAAGCTTTCTTT; CDR3aa: CASLPFDRATEAFF
abundance: .; j_gene: TRBJ1-1; d_gene: .; v_gene: TRBV6-1; CDR3nt: TGTGCCAGCAGTTTACATTACATGAACACTGAAGCTTTCTTT; CDR3aa: CASSLHYMNTEAFF
abundance: .; j_gene: TRBJ1-5; d_gene: .; v_gene: TRBV5-1; CDR3nt: TGCGCCAGCAGCTTGGAAGGGGAGAGGGGTCAGCCCCAGCATTTT; CDR3aa: CASSLEGERGQPQHF
abundance: .; j_gene: TRBJ2-5; d_gene: .; v_gene: TRBV7-2; CDR3nt: TGTGCCAGCAGCTTGGGATCCGGGATCCAAGAGACCCAGTACTTC; CDR3aa: CASSLGSGIQETQYF
abundance: .; j_gene: TRBJ1-6; d_gene: .; v_gene: TRBV30; CDR3nt: TGTGCCTGGAGTGTGGGAGGGACCAATAATTCACCCCTCCACTTT; CDR3aa: CAWSVGGTNNSPLHF
abundance: .; j_gene: TRBJ2-4; d_gene: .; v_gene: TRBV30; CDR3nt: TGTGCCCTTATACCGGGGTCCCTGGGCAAAAACATTCAGTACTTC; CDR3aa: CALIPGSLGKNIQYF
abundance: .; j_gene: TRBJ1-6; d_gene: TRBD1; v_gene: TRBV5-1; CDR3nt: TGCGCCAGCAGCCTGGAGGGGGCGTTCAATTCACCCCTCCACTTT; CDR3aa: CASSLEGAFNSPLHF
abundance: .; j_gene: TRBJ1-1; d_gene: TRBD1; v_gene: TRBV6-5; CDR3nt: TGTGCCAGCTTTCCGGAGCCCAGGGGGACTGAAGCTTTCTTT; CDR3aa: CASFPEPRGTEAFF
abundance: .; j_gene: TRBJ1-6; d_gene: .; v_gene: TRBV30; CDR3nt: TGTGCCTGGAGGGACATTAATTCACCCCTCCACTTT; CDR3aa: CAWRDINSPLHF
abundance: .; j_gene: TRBJ2-7; d_gene: TRBD2; v_gene: TRBV29-1; CDR3nt: TGCAGCGCTGGGCGCGGGGGGTACGAGCAGTACTTC; CDR3aa: CSAGRGGYEQYF
abundance: .; j_gene: TRBJ2-3; d_gene: TRBD2; v_gene: TRBV7-2; CDR3nt: TGTGCCAGCAGCTTAGTGCCCGCTAGCGGGGGGGCTCGGGATACGCAGTATTTT; CDR3aa: CASSLVPASGGARDTQYF
abundance: .; j_gene: TRBJ2-7; d_gene: .; v_gene: TRBV7-9; CDR3nt: TGTGCCAGCAGCCACCTCCCCATCTCAAACAGGGATCTTCGTTATGCGCAGTACTTC; CDR3aa: CASSHLPISNRDLRYAQYF
abundance: .; j_gene: TRBJ1-6; d_gene: .; v_gene: TRBV13; CDR3nt: TGTGCCAGCAGCTCCGACTCACGGTCACCCCTCCACTTT; CDR3aa: CASSSDSRSPLHF
abundance: few; j_gene: TRBJ2-5; d_gene: TRBD2; v_gene: TRBV6-5; CDR3nt: TGTGCCAGCAGCCCCGGGACTAGCGGGAAGACCCAGTACTTC; CDR3aa: CASSPGTSGKTQYF
abundance: few; j_gene: TRBJ1-3; d_gene: .; v_gene: TRBV28; CDR3nt: TGTGCCAGCAGTAGAGGAGAAACCACCATATATTTT; CDR3aa: CASSRGETTIYF
abundance: few; j_gene: TRBJ2-2; d_gene: .; v_gene: TRBV7-2; CDR3nt: TGTGCCAGCAGCAGCCCACCGGGGGGCCCGGTCACCGGGGAGCTGTTTTTT; CDR3aa: CASSSPPGGPVTGELFF
abundance: .; j_gene: TRBJ2-1; d_gene: .; v_gene: TRBV9; CDR3nt: TGTGCCAGCAGCGTAGAAGGCCAAGGGGGAAATGAGCAGTTCTTC; CDR3aa: CASSVEGQGGNEQFF
abundance: .; j_gene: TRBJ2-5; d_gene: TRBD1; v_gene: TRBV25-1; CDR3nt: TGTGCCAGCAGTGAATCAGACAGGGCCTTAGAGACCCAGTACTTC; CDR3aa: CASSESDRALETQYF
abundance: .; j_gene: TRBJ1-2; d_gene: .; v_gene: TRBV29-1; CDR3nt: TGCAGCGTTGTCGGCGGTAACTATGGCTACACCTTC; CDR3aa: CSVVGGNYGYTF
abundance: .; j_gene: TRBJ2-7; d_gene: .; v_gene: TRBV27; CDR3nt: TGTGCCAGCAGTCCGCAACGTTACGAGCAGTACTTC; CDR3aa: CASSPQRYEQYF
abundance: once; j_gene: TRBJ1-2; d_gene: .; v_gene: TRBV29-1; CDR3nt: TGCAGCGTTGCAGGAAACTATGGCTACACCTTC; CDR3aa: CSVAGNYGYTF
abundance: .; j_gene: TRBJ1-1; d_gene: .; v_gene: TRBV29-1; CDR3nt: TGCAGCGTGGTAAACACTGAAGCTTTCTTT; CDR3aa: CSVVNTEAFF
abundance: .; j_gene: TRBJ2-5; d_gene: TRBD2; v_gene: TRBV7-3; CDR3nt: TGTGCCAGCAGTGGAGCGGGGGGCCTAGAGACCCAGTACTTC; CDR3aa: CASSGAGGLETQYF
abundance: .; j_gene: TRBJ2-1; d_gene: .; v_gene: TRBV29-1; CDR3nt: TGCAGCATCGCGAGGGGGGGGAGTTACAATGAGCAGTTCTTC; CDR3aa: CSIARGGSYNEQFF
abundance: .; j_gene: TRBJ1-1; d_gene: .; v_gene: TRBV18; CDR3nt: TGTGCCAGCTCAGGTCAGGGGAACACTGAAGCTTTCTTT; CDR3aa: CASSGQGNTEAFF
abundance: .; j_gene: TRBJ2-5; d_gene: .; v_gene: TRBV7-8; CDR3nt: TGTGCCAGCAGCCTGGGACCTGTGGAGACCCAGTACTTC; CDR3aa: CASSLGPVETQYF
abundance: once; j_gene: TRBJ1-2; d_gene: TRBD1; v_gene: TRBV2; CDR3nt: TGTGCCAGCAGCGTGGACAGGGGAGACTATGGCTACACCTTC; CDR3aa: CASSVDRGDYGYTF
abundance: .; j_gene: TRBJ2-3; d_gene: .; v_gene: TRBV30; CDR3nt: TGTGCCTGGAGTGTACAGGTGGGGGCGAGCACAGATACGCAGTATTTT; CDR3aa: CAWSVQVGASTDTQYF